The entry that follows covers one T cell receptor beta chain sequence. The sample comes from a study of control samples from healthy donors and cancer patients. The table came from immunoSEQ multiplex PCR; TCRdb's copy has only in-frame clones and leaves some out. The sample carries about 51,000 clones, over 85% recorded once. Deletions cut 0 bases from V and 6 bases from J, with 13 bases between. The CDR3 contains 14 residues. Germline CDR1 is SGHDT and CDR2 is YYEEEE. This receptor was identified in a man aged 35-49 years with colorectal cancer. Sequencing used PBMCs. The chain combines TRBV5-6 with TRBJ2-7; D is perhaps TRBD1 (5 bases). In DNA, the CDR3 is TGTGCCAGCAGCTTGGGATCAGGGTTCGGCGAGCAGTACTTC. The encoded protein is CASSLGSGFGEQYF.